Here is one T cell receptor beta chain with its context. How the authors handled the data: Amplification of reference gene primers provided the estimated nucleated cell counts. Produced via immunoSEQ multiplex PCR; TCRdb's table is partial and in-frame only. From that table come the V and J calls and clone size; the DNA was used to work out D and trimming. The sample comprises around 300,000 clones, around 90% of which are singletons, and under 6% rests with the top ten. Trimming left V 0 bases short and J 6 bases short, with 21 bases between. The CDR3 is 17 amino acids. Germline-derived CDR1 and CDR2 are SGHRS and YFSETQ. The data belong to a study of blood T cell repertoires in COVID-19. Living in roughly 25 US areas, the participants were between roughly 18 and 89 years of age. Cohorts were determined from participant-reported clinical history.

The chain uses TRBV5-1 and TRBJ1-1; perhaps TRBD1 as D (6 bases). The clonotype originates from a man under 40 who had recovered from COVID-19. Sequencing was done on a sample of PBMCs or T cells enriched from blood (not recorded which). The CDR3 coding sequence is TGCGCCAGCAGCTTGGATAAAAGCCAGGGGTCTAATCCTGAAGCTTTCTTT. This gives the protein CASSLDKSQGSNPEAFF.